This TCR beta chain came from a study of B cell selection in AIRE deficiency. General study findings and limits: CDR3s were shorter in shared Treg sequences, reflecting few non-templated nucleotide insertions. AIRE-deficient Tconv and Treg repertoires matched healthy donors in TCRBV, CDR3 length, diversity. Of a few thousand shared Treg TCRbeta sequences, about 32% were healthy-only, about 8.6% patient-only. Healthy Tconv contained about 37% of shared healthy Treg sequences; only TCRbeta sequenced.

TCRdb's copy holds only in-frame clones and misses some; the assay was immunoSEQ multiplex PCR. The sample has fewer than 30,000 clones, 95% to 96% seen once; the top ten hold 0.2% to 0.3%. Conventional CD4 T cells were sorted as CD4+CD127+ cells. Note on this clone: Its target is unknown.

V was trimmed by 4 bases and J by 6 bases, leaving 14 bases between them. The CDR3 extends over 14 amino acids. Germline CDR1 is SGHAT and CDR2 is FQNNGV. Sequencing was done on a sample of CD4+CD127+ conventional T cells sorted from PBMCs. The source is a human donor in good health. The J gene is TRBJ2-3, the V gene TRBV11-2; D gene uncertain. The CDR3 region is CASSSLGSTDTQYF. CDR3 nucleotides: TGTGCCAGCAGCTCTTTGGGTTCGACGGATACGCAGTATTTT. The whole variable domain, remainder taken from reference TRBV11-2 and TRBJ2-3, is EAGVAQSPRYKIIEKRQSVAFWCNPISGHATLYWYQQILGQGPKLLIQFQNNGVVDDSQLPKDRFSAERLKGVDSTLKIQPAKLEDSAVYLCASSSLGSTDTQYFGPGTRLTVL.